These 5 T cell receptor beta chains were all obtained from the same sample, sequenced in a study of blood T cell repertoires in COVID-19. The data were produced by immunoSEQ multiplex PCR, yet TCRdb's version contains in-frame clones alone and is incomplete. The sample carries 250,000 or so clones, 75% to 90% recorded once. Sequenced: PBMCs or T cells enriched from blood (not recorded which). Every receptor here comes from a woman in her fifties or sixties who had recovered from COVID-19.

The chain joins TRBV3-1 (or the pseudogene TRBV3-2) to TRBJ2-4; tentative D call: TRBD2 (6 bases). The germline CDR1 and CDR2 sequences are LGHDT and YNNKEL (reference sequence). CDR3 length: 17 amino acids. V lost 2 bases, J lost 0 bases, and 14 bases lay in between. CDR3 bases: TGTGCCAGCAGCCAATTGGGCGGGGTCATAGCCAAAAACATTCAGTACTTC. Amino acids: CASSQLGGVIAKNIQYF.

The chain has TRBV19 and TRBJ1-1; perhaps TRBD1 as D (5 bases). CDR3 size: 15 residues. The germline V gene has CDR1 LNHDA and CDR2 SQIVND (reference sequence). Deletions cut 4 bases from V and 1 base from J, with 13 bases between. The DNA of the CDR3 is TGTGCCAGTAGTACTGCCGGGACTGCGAACACTGAAGCTTTCTTT. Translated: CASSTAGTANTEAFF.

CDR3 protein: CASSFATGNGNTIYF. The CDR3 DNA is TGTGCCAGTAGTTTCGCTACAGGGAATGGAAACACCATATATTTT. The chain links TRBV19 to TRBJ1-3; perhaps TRBD1 as D (6 bases). The CDR3 contains 15 residues. Germline assignment: CDR1 LNHDA and CDR2 SQIVND (reference sequence). Deletions cut 5 bases from V and 3 bases from J, with 14 bases between. Supplemented by reference TRBV19 and TRBJ1-3, the full variable domain reads DGGITQSPKYLFRKEGQNVTLSCEQNLNHDAMYWYRQDPGQGLRLIYYSQIVNDFQKGDIAEGYSVSREKKESFPLTVTSAQKNPTAFYLCASSFATGNGNTIYFGEGSWLTVV.

The J gene is TRBJ2-3, the V gene TRBV18, with 11 positions matching TRBD2. Germline lookup yields CDR1 KGHSH and CDR2 LQKENI. The CDR3 is made up of 19 amino acids. V lost 2 bases and J lost 1; bases outside the gene matches: 11. The CDR3 loop reads CASSPKALAGGGGTDTQYF. The CDR3, as DNA: TGTGCCAGCTCACCAAAAGCTCTAGCGGGAGGTGGGGGCACAGATACGCAGTATTTT.

The V call is TRBV7-2, the J call TRBJ1-1, with D tentatively TRBD1 (6 bases). In germline, CDR1 is SGHTA, CDR2 FQGNSA. This CDR3 is built from 15 residues. Trimming removed 3 bases from V and 2 bases from J, with 13 bases in between. As DNA, the CDR3 is TGTGCCAGCAGCTTGGCAGGGGCACCTAACACTGAAGCTTTCTTT. The encoded protein is CASSLAGAPNTEAFF. Supplemented by reference TRBV7-2 and TRBJ1-1, the full variable domain reads GAGVSQSPSNKVTEKGKDVELRCDPISGHTALYWYRQSLGQGLEFLIYFQGNSAPDKSGLPSDRFSAERTGGSVSTLTIQRTQQEDSAVYLCASSLAGAPNTEAFFGQGTRLTVV.